Each of the 23 T cell receptor beta chains below was sequenced from the same sample in a study of cytomegalovirus exposure and HLA in healthy donors. The PCR was carried out with 60 Vbeta primers and 13 Jbeta primers. TCRdb's table, derived via immunoSEQ multiplex PCR, lists solely in-frame clones and lacks some. The repertoire holds some 170,000 clones, with roughly 85% as singletons. What was sequenced was PBMCs. These receptors were obtained from a man aged 35 to 55 in good health and CMV-seronegative.

The chain couples TRBV5-1 to TRBJ2-7; 10 bases line up with TRBD1. CDR1 is SGHRS, CDR2 YFSETQ, per germline. This CDR3 has 14 residues. The J segment lost 6 bases and the V segment lost 4 bases, leaving 7 bases of the junction unmatched. For the CDR3, the DNA is TGCGCCAGCAGCCGGACAGGGGGGAGTCGCGAGCAGTACTTC. Encoded protein: CASSRTGGSREQYF.

In its sample, this clone was seen once. This chain uses TRBV13 with TRBJ1-1; 9 bases fit TRBD1. The V gene's germline CDR1 is PRHDT and CDR2 FYEKMQ (reference sequence). V shed 6 bases, J shed 8 bases, and the junction held 4 bases outside the gene matches. This CDR3 has 12 residues. For the CDR3, the DNA is TGTGCCAGCAGACAGGACAGGGGCGAAGCTTTCTTT. Its translation is CASRQDRGEAFF.

The genes are TRBV7-8 and TRBJ2-5; 8 bases are a match to TRBD1. The V and J ends lost 5 bases and 7 bases, in that order; junction bases with no gene match: 12. Per the germline V gene, CDR1 is SGHVS and CDR2 is FQNEAQ. The CDR3 runs 15 residues. The CDR3 region has the DNA TGTGCCAGCAGCGCGCTGACAGGGGAATTCGGGACCCAGTACTTC. This translates into CASSALTGEFGTQYF.

In this sample, this clone turned up once. One end of the junction fails to match germline, which may point to a read error. DNA for the CDR3: TGTTCCAGCAGCCCCGAGCCCGGACAGGGGGGGACTGAAGCTTTCTTT. Its translation is CSSSPEPGQGGTEAFF. The rearrangement uses TRBV7-9 and TRBJ1-1; 10 bases map to TRBD1. Germline V lookup: CDR1 SEHNR, CDR2 FQNEAQ (reference sequence). CDR3 size: 16 residues.

This rearrangement joins TRBV10-2 to TRBJ2-3, with a weak D call TRBD2 (6 bases). The CDR3 is 16 amino acids. Trimming took off 0 bases at V and 3 bases at J, with 13 bases between the two ends. The germline V gene has CDR1 WSHSY and CDR2 SAAADI. The chain's CDR3 is CASSESGGIGTDTQYF. DNA for the CDR3: TGCGCCAGCAGTGAGTCCGGCGGGATAGGTACAGATACGCAGTATTTT.

The gene calls are TRBV30 and TRBJ2-5, with 12 bases lining up with TRBD1. The CDR3 length is 14 residues. Germline assignment: CDR1 GTSNPN and CDR2 SVGIG (reference sequence). V trimming: 5 bases; J trimming: 11 bases; junction bases outside the gene matches: 12. CDR3 bases: TGTGCCTGGGCTCGGGACAGGGGGCAAAAAGGGCAGTACTTC. Encoded protein: CAWARDRGQKGQYF.

The chain links TRBV29-1 to TRBJ2-1; TRBD2 matches at 9 bases. V dropped 2 bases and J dropped 8; count of bases not matched to a gene: 10. The CDR3 is made up of 15 amino acids. Germline-derived CDR1 and CDR2 are SQVTM and ANQGSEA. The CDR3 spells CSVETWDSGGDEQFF. The CDR3 DNA reads as TGCAGCGTTGAAACCTGGGATAGCGGGGGCGATGAGCAGTTCTTC.

The rearrangement joins TRBV29-1 to TRBJ2-7; D is perhaps TRBD2 (6 bases). The CDR3 is 11 residues long. V was pared by 7 bases and J by 4 bases, with 11 bases between. Germline loops: CDR1 SQVTM, CDR2 ANQGSEA. The CDR3 sequence is CSAGERYEQYF. CDR3 DNA sequence: TGCAGCGCGGGGGAGCGTTACGAGCAGTACTTC.

V and J are TRBV28 and TRBJ2-7, with TRBD2 matching 8 bases. V was pared by 8 bases and J by 8 bases, with 8 bases of the junction left unmatched. Germline loops: CDR1 MDHEN, CDR2 SYDVKM. The CDR3 length is 12 residues. CDR3 sequence reads: CASFGGGRQQYF. CDR3 DNA: TGTGCCAGCTTCGGGGGGGGCAGGCAGCAGTACTTC.

The chain combines TRBV29-1 with TRBJ2-1; D uncertain. Looked up from germline, CDR1 is SQVTM and CDR2 is ANQGSEA. The CDR3 totals 15 residues. V was trimmed by 0 bases and J by 0 bases, leaving 9 bases between them. CDR3 nucleotides: TGCAGCGTTGAAGATCTCCTAAGCTCCTACAATGAGCAGTTCTTC. Its protein product is CSVEDLLSSYNEQFF.

Only one count was recorded for this clone. The chain links TRBV29-1 to TRBJ2-5, with 15 bases matching TRBD2. The CDR3 consists of 15 residues. Germline CDR1 reads SQVTM; CDR2 reads ANQGSEA. The junction had 10 bases not matched to a gene; V was cut back by 8 bases and J by 6 bases. This chain's CDR3 is CSLRTSGRGRQTQYF. In DNA form, the CDR3 reads TGCAGCCTTCGGACTAGCGGGAGGGGCAGACAGACCCAGTACTTC.

CDR3 in DNA: TGCGCCAGCTCGGGGGGACTAGCGTTTAATGAGCAGTTCTTC. It translates to CASSGGLAFNEQFF. V gene TRBV5-1 combines with J gene TRBJ2-1, with 10 bases lining up with TRBD2. The CDR3 totals 14 residues. V was pared by 7 bases and J by 7 bases, with 8 bases of the junction left unmatched. The germline V gene encodes CDR1 SGHRS and CDR2 YFSETQ. The whole variable domain, filled in from reference TRBV5-1 and TRBJ2-1, reads KAGVTQTPRYLIKTRGQQVTLSCSPISGHRSVSWYQQTPGQGLQFLFEYFSETQRNKGNFPGRFSGRQFSNSRSEMNVSTLELGDSALYLCASSGGLAFNEQFFGPGTRLTVL.

The rearrangement joins TRBV5-4 to TRBJ2-5, with D possibly being TRBD1 (6 bases). Germline loops: CDR1 SGHNT, CDR2 YYREEE (reference sequence). CDR3 length equals 15 residues. V lost 0 bases and J 4 bases, leaving 13 bases between the germline ends. The CDR3 sequence is CASSLGQGRGETQYF. In DNA form, the CDR3 reads TGTGCCAGCAGCTTGGGTCAGGGGCGAGGAGAGACCCAGTACTTC.

The chain recombines TRBV5-6 with TRBJ2-3; possibly TRBD1 for D (5 bases). CDR1 is SGHDT and CDR2 is YYEEEE in the germline V gene. Trimming shortened V by 6 bases and J by 5 bases, and 16 bases separated the two germline ends. This CDR3 comprises 14 residues. This CDR3 reads CASIPTGRLDTQYF. The CDR3 coding sequence is TGTGCCAGCATTCCCACAGGAAGACTAGATACGCAGTATTTT.

In this sample, this clone turned up a few times. This chain links TRBV7-8 with TRBJ2-1; D is perhaps TRBD2 (5 bases). V was shortened by 7 bases and J by 0 bases, with 7 bases between the two germline ends. The length of the CDR3 is 13 residues. The germline V gene encodes CDR1 SGHVS and CDR2 FQNEAQ. CDR3 DNA sequence: TGTGCCAGCATGGGGAGCTCCTACAATGAGCAGTTCTTC. Translating it yields CASMGSSYNEQFF. Supplemented by reference TRBV7-8 and TRBJ2-1, the full variable domain reads GAGVSQSPRYKVAKRGQDVALRCDPISGHVSLFWYQQALGQGPEFLTYFQNEAQLDKSGLPSDRFFAERPEGSVSTLKIQRTQQEDSAVYLCASMGSSYNEQFFGPGTRLTVL.

Note on this clone: One end of the junction fails to match germline, which may point to a read error. V is TRBV7-9 and J is TRBJ1-4; tentatively, D is TRBD1 (6 bases). The germline V gene has CDR1 SEHNR and CDR2 FQNEAQ (reference sequence). CDR3 length: 15 amino acids. CDR3 loop: CSSSLRQAPHEKLFF. The CDR3 nucleotides read TGTTCCAGCAGCCTTCGACAGGCCCCTCATGAAAAACTGTTTTTT. Variable domain in full (rest from reference TRBV7-9 and TRBJ1-4): DTGVSQNPRHKITKRGQNVTFRCDPISEHNRLYWYRQTLGQGPEFLTYFQNEAQLEKSRLLSDRFSAERPKGSFSTLEIQRTEQGDSAMYLCSSSLRQAPHEKLFFGSGTQLSVL.

The V gene is TRBV5-5, the J gene TRBJ2-7, with 10 bases that match TRBD1. CDR1 is SGHKS and CDR2 is YYEKEE in the germline V gene (reference sequence). The V segment lost 0 bases and the J segment 3 bases; nucleotides outside the gene matches: 3. This CDR3 has 15 amino acids. CDR3 coding DNA: TGTGCCAGCAGCTTGGCCGGGACAGGGGTCTACGAGCAGTACTTC. Its translation is CASSLAGTGVYEQYF.

Comments on this clone: The same CDR3 can be traced to other DNA sequences in this sample. In DNA, the CDR3 is TGTGCCAGCTTAAGGACAGGCAATGGCTACACCTTC. Amino acids: CASLRTGNGYTF. This sequence joins TRBV6-1 and TRBJ1-2; TRBD1 aligns across 7 bases. CDR3 length: 12 amino acids. Per germline, CDR1 MNHNS and CDR2 SASEGT. The trim removed 8 bases at V and 6 bases at J, leaving 6 bases unmatched.

The chain carries TRBV10-3 and TRBJ2-5, with 13 bases identical to TRBD2. There are 15 residues in the CDR3. With 2 bases clipped from V and 6 bases from J, the junction kept 3 bases outside the gene matches. Germline lookup yields CDR1 ENHRY and CDR2 SYGVKD. CDR3 region: CAISEPGLAGQTQYF. The CDR3 nucleotides read TGTGCCATCAGTGAGCCGGGACTAGCGGGACAGACCCAGTACTTC.

Notes on this clone: The junction does not match germline at one end; this may be a read error. The rearrangement uses TRBV28 and TRBJ1-2; D remains unclear. Germline lookup yields CDR1 MDHEN and CDR2 SYDVKM. This CDR3 is 12 amino acids long. This chain's CDR3 is CASSDQLTLGSF. The CDR3 bases are TGTGCCAGCAGTGACCAACTGACCCTCGGGTCGTTC.

The rearrangement links TRBV10-3 to TRBJ2-1; a weak D match, TRBD1 (6 bases). This CDR3 comprises 16 residues. Trimming left V 4 bases short and J 7 bases short, with 20 bases between. Germline V gene sequence: CDR1 ENHRY, CDR2 SYGVKD. This CDR3 is CAISASTGFMRNEQFF. CDR3 bases: TGTGCCATCAGTGCCTCAACAGGGTTTATGAGAAATGAGCAGTTCTTC.

The rearrangement links TRBV28 to TRBJ1-1; D not certain. The CDR3 loop spans 17 amino acids. The V end lost 5 bases, the J end lost 8 bases, and 27 bases lay between the germline ends. Germline CDR1 is MDHEN and CDR2 is SYDVKM. This CDR3 reads CASSPPRGGTRPVEAFF. CDR3 coding DNA: TGTGCCAGCAGTCCACCTCGAGGAGGCACCCGCCCAGTCGAAGCTTTCTTT.

J is TRBJ1-2 and V is TRBV7-9; D uncertain. V lost 8 bases, J lost 2 bases, and 9 bases lay in between. Germline-derived CDR1 and CDR2 are SEHNR and FQNEAQ (reference sequence). This CDR3 contains 12 residues. The CDR3 here is CASEKENYGYTF. The CDR3 nucleotides are TGTGCCAGCGAGAAGGAGAACTATGGCTACACCTTC. Combining the CDR3 with reference TRBV7-9 and TRBJ1-2 gives the whole variable domain DTGVSQNPRHKITKRGQNVTFRCDPISEHNRLYWYRQTLGQGPEFLTYFQNEAQLEKSRLLSDRFSAERPKGSFSTLEIQRTEQGDSAMYLCASEKENYGYTFGSGTRLTVV.